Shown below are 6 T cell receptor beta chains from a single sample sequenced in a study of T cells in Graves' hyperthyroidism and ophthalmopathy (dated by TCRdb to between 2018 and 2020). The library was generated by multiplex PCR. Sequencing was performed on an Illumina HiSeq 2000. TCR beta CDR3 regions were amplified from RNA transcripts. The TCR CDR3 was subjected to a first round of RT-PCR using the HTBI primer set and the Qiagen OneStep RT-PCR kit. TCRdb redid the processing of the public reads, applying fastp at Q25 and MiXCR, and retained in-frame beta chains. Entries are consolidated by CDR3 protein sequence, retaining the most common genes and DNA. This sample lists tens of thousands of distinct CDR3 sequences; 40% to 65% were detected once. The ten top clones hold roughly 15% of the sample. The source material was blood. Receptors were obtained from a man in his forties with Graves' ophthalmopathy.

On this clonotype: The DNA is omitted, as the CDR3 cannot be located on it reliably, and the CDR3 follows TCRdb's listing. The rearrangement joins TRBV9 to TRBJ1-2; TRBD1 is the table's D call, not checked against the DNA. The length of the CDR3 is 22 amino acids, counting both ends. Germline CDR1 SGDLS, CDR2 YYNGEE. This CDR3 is CASSAGTATGELFFGEGYGYTF.

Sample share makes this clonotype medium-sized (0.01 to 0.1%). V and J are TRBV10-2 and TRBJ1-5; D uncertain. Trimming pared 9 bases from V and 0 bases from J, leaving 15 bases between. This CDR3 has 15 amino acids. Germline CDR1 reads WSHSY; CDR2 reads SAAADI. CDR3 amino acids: CARPPCGLSNQPQHF. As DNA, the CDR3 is TGCGCCAGACCCCCGTGCGGCCTTAGCAATCAGCCCCAGCATTTT.

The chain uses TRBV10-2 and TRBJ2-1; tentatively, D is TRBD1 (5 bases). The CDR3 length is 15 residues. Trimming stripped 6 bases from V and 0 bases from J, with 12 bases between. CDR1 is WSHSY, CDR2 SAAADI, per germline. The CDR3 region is CASSDDSHSYNEQFF. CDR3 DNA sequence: TGCGCCAGCAGCGACGACAGTCACTCCTACAATGAGCAGTTCTTC.

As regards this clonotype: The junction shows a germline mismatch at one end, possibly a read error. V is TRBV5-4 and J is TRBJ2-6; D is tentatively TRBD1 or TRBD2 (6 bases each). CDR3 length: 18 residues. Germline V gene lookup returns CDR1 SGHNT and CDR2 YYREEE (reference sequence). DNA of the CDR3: TGTGCCAGCAGCCCTCCGCGGGACACCACCTCTGGGGCCAACGTCCCGACTTTC. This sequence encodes CASSPPRDTTSGANVPTF. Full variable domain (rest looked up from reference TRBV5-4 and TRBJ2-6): ETGVTQSPTHLIKTRGQQVTLRCSSQSGHNTVSWYQQALGQGPQFIFQYYREEENGRGNFPPRFSGLQFPNYSSELNVNALELDDSALYLCASSPPRDTTSGANVPTFGAGSRLTVL.

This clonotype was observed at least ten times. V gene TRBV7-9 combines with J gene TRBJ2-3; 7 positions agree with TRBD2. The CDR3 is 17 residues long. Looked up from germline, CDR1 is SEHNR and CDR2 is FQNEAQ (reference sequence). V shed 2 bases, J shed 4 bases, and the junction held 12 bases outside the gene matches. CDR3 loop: CASSLSRLALLADTQYF. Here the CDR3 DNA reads TGTGCCAGCAGCTTATCGCGACTAGCCCTATTGGCAGATACGCAGTATTTT.

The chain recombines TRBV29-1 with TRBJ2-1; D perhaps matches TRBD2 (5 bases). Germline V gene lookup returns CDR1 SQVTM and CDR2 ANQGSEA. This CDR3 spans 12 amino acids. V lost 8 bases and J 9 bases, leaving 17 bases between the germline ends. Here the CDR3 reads CSSRGIASEQFF. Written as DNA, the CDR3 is TGCAGCAGCCGAGGGATAGCGAGTGAGCAGTTCTTC.